What follows is one T cell receptor (beta chain) and its context. CDR1 is SGHDT, CDR2 YYEEEE, per germline. The CDR3 covers 13 residues. V gave up 2 bases and J gave up 7 bases, with 10 bases separating them. Primers for the PCR totalled 60 Vbeta and 13 Jbeta. The table came from immunoSEQ multiplex PCR; TCRdb's copy has only in-frame clones and leaves some out. The sample has fewer than 200,000 clones; more than 75% are singletons. These data come from a study of cytomegalovirus exposure and HLA in healthy donors. Study as a whole: About 80 million unique TCR sequences came from HLA-typed donors in an early release.

The sequencing sample was made of PBMCs. The sequence was obtained from a man younger than 30 in good health and CMV-seropositive. V is TRBV5-6 and J is TRBJ2-1, with D hard to call. This chain's CDR3 is CASSFASGNEQFF. The CDR3 coding sequence is TGTGCCAGCAGCTTTGCTAGTGGTAATGAGCAGTTCTTC.